What follows are 20 T cell receptor beta chains derived from one specimen sequenced in a study of identical twins. TCRdb itself ran the 5' RACE reads through MiXCR, one entry per CDR3 protein. The sample shows hundreds of thousands of distinct CDR3 sequences, less than 9% of them seen only once. These records were also assigned to another study, of yellow fever vaccine responses in identical twins.

Sequencing was done on a sample of PBMCs. These receptors all stem from a young woman in good health.

The rearrangement joins TRBV9 to TRBJ2-2; 13 nucleotides match TRBD2. Germline-derived CDR1 and CDR2 are SGDLS and YYNGEE. There are 16 residues in the CDR3. V lost 2 bases to trimming and J lost 7 bases; unmatched junction nucleotides: 5. The CDR3 coding sequence is TGTGCCAGCAGCGTGAAGACTAGCGGGGGGATCGGGGAGCTGTTTTTT. Its translation: CASSVKTSGGIGELFF. Full variable domain (outside the CDR3, taken from reference TRBV9 and TRBJ2-2): DSGVTQTPKHLITATGQRVTLRCSPRSGDLSVYWYQQSLDQGLQFLIQYYNGEERAKGNILERFSAQQFPDLHSELNLSSLELGDSALYFCASSVKTSGGIGELFFGEGSRLTVL.

This clonotype was recorded many times. The chain combines TRBV24-1 with TRBJ2-3; D not certain. The CDR3 spans 16 residues. Trimming removed 3 bases at V and 0 bases at J, with 12 bases between. Germline CDR1 reads KGHDR; CDR2 reads SFDVKD. In nucleotides, the CDR3 is TGTGCCACCAGTGATCCCAACTCTGGGAGCACAGATACGCAGTATTTT. Its protein product is CATSDPNSGSTDTQYF.

The CDR3 here is CASSEQQASPLHF. The CDR3 DNA reads as TGTGCCAGCAGTGAACAACAGGCTTCACCCCTCCACTTT. The chain couples TRBV25-1 to TRBJ1-6, with D perhaps matching TRBD1 (5 bases). The germline V and J ends were trimmed by 2 bases and 9 bases, with 8 bases remaining between them. The CDR3 contains 13 residues. Germline V gene sequence: CDR1 MGHDK, CDR2 SYGVNS.

This clonotype was detected only a few times. The rearrangement joins TRBV7-9 to TRBJ2-5; D is unclear. CDR3 size: 13 residues. The germline CDR1 and CDR2 sequences are SEHNR and FQNEAQ (reference sequence). Trimming removed 5 bases at V and 3 bases at J, with 10 bases between. This CDR3 reads CASSRRAKETQYF. The CDR3 DNA reads TGTGCCAGCAGCAGACGGGCAAAAGAGACCCAGTACTTC.

The chain links TRBV12-3 or TRBV12-4 to TRBJ1-2; D is possibly TRBD1 (5 bases). With 7 bases removed from V and 6 bases from J, the gap between germline ends came to 24 bases. The length of the CDR3 is 16 residues. The CDR3 region is CASTDNEVGQGDGYTF. The CDR3 nucleotides read TGTGCCAGCACCGATAATGAGGTTGGGCAGGGCGATGGCTACACCTTC.

This clonotype was counted between two and nine times. The chain combines TRBV27 with TRBJ2-3; D possibly corresponds to TRBD2 (5 bases). There are 13 residues in the CDR3. Germline loops: CDR1 MNHEY, CDR2 SMNVEV (reference sequence). The ends were cut back, 6 bases at V and 2 bases at J, with 9 bases in the middle. In nucleotides, the CDR3 is TGTGCCAGCAGCGCGACTAACACAGATACGCAGTATTTT. Its translation is CASSATNTDTQYF.

This chain joins TRBV28 and TRBJ1-1, with D tentatively TRBD1 (5 bases). Trimming stripped 5 bases from V and 3 bases from J, with 16 bases between. Germline V gene sequence: CDR1 MDHEN, CDR2 SYDVKM. This CDR3 comprises 15 residues. Here the CDR3 DNA reads TGTGCCAGCAGTCGGGCAGGGAGTGGAGACACTGAAGCTTTCTTT. Protein: CASSRAGSGDTEAFF.

The V call is TRBV7-9, the J call TRBJ1-4, with D unresolved. The CDR3 contains 11 residues. Looked up from germline, CDR1 is SEHNR and CDR2 is FQNEAQ (reference sequence). V lost 3 bases, J lost 13 bases, and 9 bases lay in between. DNA for the CDR3: TGTGCCAGCAGCTTGAGGGAGGCACTGTTTTTT. Encoded protein: CASSLREALFF.

Many counts were recorded for this clonotype. J is TRBJ2-5 and V is TRBV9, with D possibly called TRBD1 or TRBD2 (6 bases each). CDR1 and CDR2 from the germline V gene are SGDLS and YYNGEE. The germline V and J ends were trimmed by 0 bases and 4 bases, with 7 bases remaining between them. The CDR3 has 13 residues. CDR3 loop: CASSVGGAETQYF. DNA of the CDR3: TGTGCCAGCAGCGTAGGGGGGGCAGAGACCCAGTACTTC.

This clonotype occurred many times. The rearrangement uses TRBV7-3 and TRBJ2-4; D is uncertain. Trimming removed 5 bases at V and 1 base at J, with 12 bases between. Germline lookup yields CDR1 SGHTA and CDR2 FQGTGA. The CDR3 totals 15 residues. The CDR3 loop is CASSPNGVAKNIQYF. The CDR3 DNA reads TGTGCCAGCAGCCCCAACGGTGTCGCCAAAAACATTCAGTACTTC.

This clonotype was detected only a few times. The chain employs TRBV7-6 and TRBJ2-1; TRBD1 is a possible D gene (6 bases). CDR3 length: 17 amino acids. In germline, CDR1 is SGHVS, CDR2 FNYEAQ. Trimming removed 4 bases at V and 0 bases at J, with 16 bases between. CDR3: CASSSLGSRGSYNEQFF. In DNA form, the CDR3 reads TGTGCCAGCAGCTCTCTTGGGAGCAGGGGCTCCTACAATGAGCAGTTCTTC.

This clonotype was detected a few times. This chain joins TRBV28 and TRBJ2-7; TRBD1 agrees at 11 bases. CDR1 is MDHEN, CDR2 SYDVKM, per germline. Unmatched junction bases numbered 3, after V lost 6 bases and J lost 2 bases. CDR3 length: 14 amino acids. The CDR3 DNA follows: TGTGCCAGCAGGGGGACAGGGGGGGCCTACGAGCAGTACGTC. Its translation: CASRGTGGAYEQYV.

The gene calls are TRBV10-3 and TRBJ2-2; the D gene is possibly TRBD1 (6 bases). Germline lookup yields CDR1 ENHRY and CDR2 SYGVKD. V dropped 3 bases and J dropped 0 bases, with 8 bases sitting between them. The CDR3 length is 15 residues. The DNA of the CDR3 is TGTGCCATCAGTGACAGGACAGCGAACACCGGGGAGCTGTTTTTT. Residues: CAISDRTANTGELFF.

This clonotype occurred a few times. The chain uses TRBV5-1 and TRBJ2-5; 10 bases map to TRBD2. The V gene end was trimmed by 2 bases and the J gene end by 3 bases; junction bases not matched to a gene: 1. The germline V gene encodes CDR1 SGHRS and CDR2 YFSETQ. CDR3 length: 14 residues. Here the CDR3 DNA reads TGCGCCAGCAGCTTCGGGACTAGCGAAGAGACCCAGTACTTC. Encoded protein: CASSFGTSEETQYF. Together with reference TRBV5-1 and TRBJ2-5, the CDR3 gives the full variable domain: KAGVTQTPRYLIKTRGQQVTLSCSPISGHRSVSWYQQTPGQGLQFLFEYFSETQRNKGNFPGRFSGRQFSNSRSEMNVSTLELGDSALYLCASSFGTSEETQYFGPGTRLLVL.

In this sample, this clonotype turned up a few times. The V gene is TRBV5-8, the J gene TRBJ1-1; D gene ambiguous. The CDR3 contains 13 residues. The germline V gene has CDR1 SGHTS and CDR2 YDEGEE. V dropped 1 base and J dropped 1 base, with 5 bases sitting between them. The CDR3 protein is CASSLKANTEAFF. CDR3 nucleotide sequence: TGTGCCAGCAGCTTGAAGGCGAACACTGAAGCTTTCTTT.

The chain employs TRBV14 and TRBJ2-1; TRBD2 matches at 8 bases. Germline lookup yields CDR1 SGHDN and CDR2 FVKESK. The CDR3 length is 15 residues. The V segment lost 8 bases and the J segment 6 bases; nucleotides outside the gene matches: 12. This CDR3 reads CASALNSGMGNEQFF. The DNA for the CDR3 is TGTGCCAGCGCCTTAAATAGCGGGATGGGCAATGAGCAGTTCTTC.

The table lists this clonotype with a few counts. The chain carries TRBV5-1 and TRBJ2-5, with D uncertain. CDR1 and CDR2 (germline): SGHRS, YFSETQ. The CDR3 has 16 residues. V lost 0 bases, J lost 1 base, and 13 bases lay in between. This CDR3 reads CASSLGAWDIQETQYF. The DNA for the CDR3 is TGCGCCAGCAGCTTGGGAGCCTGGGATATCCAAGAGACCCAGTACTTC.

This chain uses TRBV12-3 or TRBV12-4 with TRBJ1-3, with D uncertain. Trimming left V 3 bases short and J 0 bases short, with 9 bases between. CDR3 length: 15 residues. The chain's CDR3 is CASSFGQYSGNTIYF. The DNA for the CDR3 is TGTGCCAGCAGTTTTGGTCAGTACTCTGGAAACACCATATATTTT.

This clonotype was recorded a few times. The V gene is TRBV20-1, the J gene TRBJ2-1, with TRBD2 matching over 12 bases. With V trimmed by 7 bases and J by 3 bases, 7 bases remained unmatched. The germline V gene encodes CDR1 DFQATT and CDR2 SNEGSKA (reference sequence). CDR3 length: 15 amino acids. The CDR3 reads CSVSTSGSIYNEQFF. CDR3 in DNA: TGCAGTGTCTCGACTAGCGGGAGCATCTACAATGAGCAGTTCTTC.

The chain recombines TRBV12-3 or TRBV12-4 with TRBJ2-6; TRBD1 matches at 7 bases. The CDR3 has 17 residues. The trim removed 4 bases at V and 0 bases at J, leaving 6 bases unmatched. The CDR3 nucleotides read TGTGCCAGCAGTTCCCCCGGGACAGACTCTGGGGCCAACGTCCTGACTTTC. It is translated as CASSSPGTDSGANVLTF.